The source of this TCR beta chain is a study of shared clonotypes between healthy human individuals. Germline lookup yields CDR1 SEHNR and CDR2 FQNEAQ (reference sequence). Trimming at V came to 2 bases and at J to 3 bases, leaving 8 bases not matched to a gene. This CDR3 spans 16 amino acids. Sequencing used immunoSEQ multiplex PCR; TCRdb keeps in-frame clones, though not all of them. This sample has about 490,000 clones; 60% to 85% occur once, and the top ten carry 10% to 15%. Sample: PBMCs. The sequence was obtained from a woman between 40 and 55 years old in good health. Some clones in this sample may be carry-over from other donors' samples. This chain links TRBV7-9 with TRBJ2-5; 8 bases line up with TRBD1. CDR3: CASSLTTGAGEETQYF. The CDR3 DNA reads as TGTGCCAGCAGCTTAACGACAGGGGCCGGGGAAGAGACCCAGTACTTC.